This is a list of T cell receptor beta chains from one sample in a study of PD-L1 blockade in urothelial cancer. The method was immunoSEQ multiplex PCR; TCRdb's version includes in-frame clones alone and lacks a portion of them. The repertoire holds 50,000 to 70,000 clones, with around four fifths as singletons. Sequenced material: PBMCs, taken around atezolizumab (anti-PD-L1) treatment. These receptors all come from a man in his 70s with urothelial cancer. Both conserved end residues are part of each CDR3. The D gene is left open where the match is weak. Expanded clones get a size class; other rows say once, few or many, or leave the size out.

D gene | clone size | J gene | V gene | CDR3 DNA | CDR3 protein
. | . | TRBJ1-2 | TRBV7-3 | TGTGCCAGCAGCTTAGGTTCAGGGGCCCCGGGGGGCTACACCTTC | CASSLGSGAPGGYTF
. | . | TRBJ1-3 | TRBV5-5 | TGTGCCAGCAGCACCGGACAGCCTCGCTCTGGAAACACCATATATTTT | CASSTGQPRSGNTIYF
. | . | TRBJ2-1 | TRBV7-6 | TGTGCCAGCAGCTCTGGACGTTTGGTAGCGGTCAATGAGCAGTTCTTC | CASSSGRLVAVNEQFF
. | . | TRBJ2-7 | TRBV19 | TGTGCCAGTAGTAATAGAGAGTCCTACGAGCAGTACTTC | CASSNRESYEQYF
. | . | TRBJ2-7 | TRBV11-2 | TGTGCCAGCAGCCTAGGACAGCCCAACTCCTACGAGCAGTACTTC | CASSLGQPNSYEQYF
. | . | TRBJ2-7 | TRBV28 | TGTGCCAGCAGTTCAGACATGTACGAGCAGTACTTC | CASSSDMYEQYF
. | once | TRBJ2-1 | TRBV28 | TGTGCCAGCAGTTGGACAGAAAACAATGAGCAGTTCTTC | CASSWTENNEQFF
. | . | TRBJ1-1 | TRBV19 | TGTGCCAGTAGAATAGATCGATCGGGTAGAGCTTTCTTT | CASRIDRSGRAFF
. | . | TRBJ1-2 | TRBV11-2 | TGTGCCAGCAGCGCAGGGGTTTTCGGCTACACCTTC | CASSAGVFGYTF
. | . | TRBJ1-1 | TRBV5-1 | TGCGCCAGCAGTTGGACAACGAACACTGAAGCTTTCTTT | CASSWTTNTEAFF
. | . | TRBJ2-7 | TRBV29-1 | TGCAGCGTTGGGGGAGACGGGCCAGACTACGAGCAGTACTTC | CSVGGDGPDYEQYF
TRBD2 | . | TRBJ2-7 | TRBV2 | TGTGCCAGCAGTCGAAGCGGGAGGTCTGCCTACGAGCAGTACTTC | CASSRSGRSAYEQYF
TRBD1 | . | TRBJ2-7 | TRBV27 | TGTGCCAGCAGTTTCTCGACAGGGGGCTACGAGCAGTACTTC | CASSFSTGGYEQYF
. | . | TRBJ1-5 | TRBV19 | TGTGCCAGTAGGGGACGGTGGGGGGATCAGCCCCAGCATTTT | CASRGRWGDQPQHF
. | . | TRBJ2-2 | TRBV7-8 | TGTGCCAGCAGCTTATCTAGGAACACCGGGGAGCTGTTTTTT | CASSLSRNTGELFF
TRBD1 | few | TRBJ2-7 | TRBV7-9 | TGTGCCAGCAGCTTAACCCACGGGACAGAGCTAACCTACGAGCAGTACTTC | CASSLTHGTELTYEQYF
. | few | TRBJ2-4 | TRBV19 | TGTGCCAGTAGTAGGGGGGGCGACCAAAACATTCAGTACTTC | CASSRGGDQNIQYF
. | . | TRBJ2-1 | TRBV7-8 | TGTGCCAGCAGCTTCATACGGTACGGACTCGGAGTACGTAGAAACAATGAGCAGTTCTTC | CASSFIRYGLGVRRNNEQFF
. | . | TRBJ2-7 | TRBV27 | TGTGCCAGCAGTTTGGTCGGGACACAAGAGCAGTACTTC | CASSLVGTQEQYF
. | once | TRBJ2-3 | TRBV10-3 | TGTGCCATCAGTGTCGCGGGCGATGGCACAGATACGCAGTATTTT | CAISVAGDGTDTQYF
. | . | TRBJ2-2 | TRBV5-1 | TGCGCCAGCAGCTTGGCGGGGACCGGGGAGCTGTTTTTT | CASSLAGTGELFF
. | . | TRBJ2-7 | TRBV19 | TGTGCCAGTAGTCCCCAGGTTACCTCCTACGAGCAGTACTTC | CASSPQVTSYEQYF
. | . | TRBJ1-1 | TRBV7-8 | TGTGCCAGCAGCTTAAAAGGGGTGGCTCGAACTGAAGCTTTCTTT | CASSLKGVARTEAFF
. | . | TRBJ2-7 | TRBV21-1 | TGTGCCAGCAGCAGCGGACTAGCGGGAGTCTACGAGCAGTACTTC | CASSSGLAGVYEQYF
TRBD1 | . | TRBJ1-2 | TRBV27 | TGTGCCAGCAAACAAAGGGACAGGGTTTTCTATGGCTACACCTTC | CASKQRDRVFYGYTF
TRBD1 | . | TRBJ2-7 | TRBV7-9 | TGTGCCAGCAGCTTAGATGCAGGGGGAAAGTACTTC | CASSLDAGGKYF
TRBD2 | . | TRBJ2-3 | TRBV5-1 | TGCGCCAGCAGCTGGGTTAGCGGGGCTAGCACAGATACGCAGTATTTT | CASSWVSGASTDTQYF
. | . | TRBJ2-1 | TRBV27 | TGTGCCAGCAGCCCCGTGGGCGGGGTGAATGAGCAGTTCTTC | CASSPVGGVNEQFF
. | . | TRBJ1-2 | TRBV14 | TGTGCCAGCAGTTCCGGGTTCTATGGCTACACCTTC | CASSSGFYGYTF
. | . | TRBJ2-5 | TRBV10-3 | TGTGCCATCAGTGAAAGCTCTGGAGAGACCCAGTACTTC | CAISESSGETQYF
TRBD1 | . | TRBJ2-4 | TRBV4-3 | TGCGCCAGCAGCCCAGGACAGGGGGCGTACATTCAGTACTTC | CASSPGQGAYIQYF
. | . | TRBJ2-7 | TRBV6-1 | TGTGCCAGCAGTGAAGACCCCAGGGTTGAGTACTTC | CASSEDPRVEYF
. | . | TRBJ1-1 | TRBV14 | TGTGCCAGCAGCCGTCGGGTGAACACTGAAGCTTTCTTT | CASSRRVNTEAFF
TRBD2 | . | TRBJ2-5 | TRBV11-2 | TGTGCCAGCAGCTTAGTAGTTAGCGGGAAAGAGACCCAGTACTTC | CASSLVVSGKETQYF
. | . | TRBJ2-6 | TRBV7-2 | TGTGCCAGCAGCCACAGGGGGGGTGGCAACGTCCTGACTTTC | CASSHRGGGNVLTF
TRBD1 | . | TRBJ1-2 | TRBV9 | TGTGCCAGCAGCGTAGGGACAGGGAGAGAATATGGCTACACCTTC | CASSVGTGREYGYTF
. | . | TRBJ2-3 | TRBV7-3 | TGTGCCAGCAGCTTAACCTCTAGCACAGATACGCAGTATTTT | CASSLTSSTDTQYF
. | few | TRBJ2-7 | TRBV28 | TGTGCCAGCAGTAGACTGGTCGTATCCGCCATTCCTTACGAGCAGTACTTC | CASSRLVVSAIPYEQYF
. | few | TRBJ1-4 | TRBV5-1 | TGCGCCAGCAGCTTTGGAGGGAGCAATGAAAAACTGTTTTTT | CASSFGGSNEKLFF
TRBD1 | few | TRBJ1-5 | TRBV15 | TGTGCCACCAGCTTGGACAGGCCCCTTAGCAATCAGCCCCAGCATTTT | CATSLDRPLSNQPQHF
TRBD1 | . | TRBJ1-2 | TRBV27 | TGTGCCAGCAGTAAACGGGGGGACAGGGCGAACTATGGCTACACCTTC | CASSKRGDRANYGYTF
. | . | TRBJ2-1 | TRBV28 | TGTGCCAGCAGTTTATTCTGGGGGGACCGGGGGATTGAGCAGTTCTTC | CASSLFWGDRGIEQFF
TRBD2 | . | TRBJ2-2 | TRBV11-2 | TGTGCCAGCAGCTTAATGGGGGGAGGGACCGGGGAGCTGTTTTTT | CASSLMGGGTGELFF
. | few | TRBJ2-1 | TRBV7-8 | TGTGCCAGCAGCTTACAGGGGAACAATGAGCAGTTCTTC | CASSLQGNNEQFF
. | . | TRBJ2-1 | TRBV19 | TGTGCCAGTAGTATGCAGGGGCCATCCTACAATGAGCAGTTCTTC | CASSMQGPSYNEQFF
TRBD1 | . | TRBJ1-1 | TRBV7-2 | TGTGCCAGCAGCTTAGAAGTCCAGGGGGGTGAAGCTTTCTTT | CASSLEVQGGEAFF
TRBD2 | . | TRBJ2-7 | TRBV6-1 | TGTGCCAGCAGTGAAGGGGGGGGGTTCACGGTCGGTTACGAGCAGTACTTC | CASSEGGGFTVGYEQYF
TRBD1 | . | TRBJ1-1 | TRBV19 | TGTGCCAGTAGTATAAACAGGGGGCGCGGGAACACTGAAGCTTTCTTT | CASSINRGRGNTEAFF
. | medium-sized | TRBJ2-1 | TRBV7-9 | TGTGCCAGCAGCTTAGTGGGGGGAGTCCACAATGAGCAGTTCTTC | CASSLVGGVHNEQFF
. | . | TRBJ2-7 | TRBV25-1 | TGTGCCAGCAGTGGCGTTCGGACAGGAGGGTCCTACGAGCAGTACTTC | CASSGVRTGGSYEQYF
TRBD1 | . | TRBJ2-7 | TRBV5-5 | TGTGCCAGCAGCCTGATTCAGGGGGATGAGTTCTACGAGCAGTACTTC | CASSLIQGDEFYEQYF
TRBD2 | . | TRBJ2-2 | TRBV12-5 | TGTGCTAGTGCGGGGGCGGGGGGGATCGGCGGGGAGCTGTTTTTT | CASAGAGGIGGELFF
TRBD1 | . | TRBJ2-2 | TRBV5-4 | TGTGCCAGCAGCTCGGGGGGACAGGGGGGTTTCGGGGAGCTGTTTTTT | CASSSGGQGGFGELFF
TRBD2 | . | TRBJ2-1 | TRBV11-2 | TGTGCCAGCAGGGCAGCGGGAGGGTCCTACAATGAGCAGTTCTTC | CASRAAGGSYNEQFF
. | . | TRBJ1-2 | TRBV2 | TGTGCCAGTTTAATGGAAGGAGTGTATATCTCTAATGGCTACACCTTC | CASLMEGVYISNGYTF
TRBD2 | . | TRBJ2-3 | TRBV11-2 | TGTGCCAGCAGCCCGTCTCTAGCGGTCACAGATACGCAGTATTTT | CASSPSLAVTDTQYF